This TCR beta chain was sequenced during a study of CXCR4 blockade with PD-1 therapy in pancreatic cancer. This clone was counted between two and nine times. The antigen remains undetermined. Here immunoSEQ multiplex PCR was the method, and the copy in TCRdb shows in-frame clones only, minus some. This sample has 2,500 to 3,500 clones; approximately 39% occur once, and the top ten carry 25% to 30%. Findings and caveats of the study: Sequencing covered TCRbeta chains only, not alpha chains. Survival did not correlate with tumor clonality, which averaged about 0.14 versus 0.054. Frequent tumor clones were encoded by many distinct rearrangements, suggesting shared antigens.

Germline V gene sequence: CDR1 SGHNT, CDR2 YENEEA. V was pared by 4 bases and J by 4 bases, with 11 bases between. This CDR3 contains 14 residues. The V gene is TRBV11-3, the J gene TRBJ2-1; D is unresolved. Sequenced input: tumor tissue. The TCR sequence derives from a human donor with pancreatic ductal adenocarcinoma. As DNA, the CDR3 is TGTGCCAGCAGCTCTACCGACGGATACAATGAGCAGTTCTTC. Translation: CASSSTDGYNEQFF.